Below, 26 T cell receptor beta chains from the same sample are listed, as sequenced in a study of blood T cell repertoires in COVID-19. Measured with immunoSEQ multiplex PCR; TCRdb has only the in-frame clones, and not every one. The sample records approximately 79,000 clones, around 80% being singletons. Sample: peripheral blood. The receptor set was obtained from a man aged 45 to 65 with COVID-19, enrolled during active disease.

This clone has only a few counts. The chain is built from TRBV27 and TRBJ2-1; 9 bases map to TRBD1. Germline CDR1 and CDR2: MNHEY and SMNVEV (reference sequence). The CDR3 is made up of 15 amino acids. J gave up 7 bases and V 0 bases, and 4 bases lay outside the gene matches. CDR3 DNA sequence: TGTGCCAGCAGTTTATCGCCACAGGGGGCTAATGAGCAGTTCTTC. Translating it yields CASSLSPQGANEQFF.

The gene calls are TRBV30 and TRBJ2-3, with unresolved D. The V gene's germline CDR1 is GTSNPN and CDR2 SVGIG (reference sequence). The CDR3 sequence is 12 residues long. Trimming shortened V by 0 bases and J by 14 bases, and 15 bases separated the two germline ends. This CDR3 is CAWSVLIESPYF. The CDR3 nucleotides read TGTGCCTGGAGTGTACTGATAGAATCTCCGTATTTT.

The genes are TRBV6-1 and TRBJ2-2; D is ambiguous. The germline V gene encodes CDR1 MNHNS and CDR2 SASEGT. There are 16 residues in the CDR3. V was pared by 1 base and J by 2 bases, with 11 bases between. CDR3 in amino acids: CASSEVLEGNTGELFF. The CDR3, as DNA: TGTGCCAGCAGTGAAGTTCTAGAAGGCAACACCGGGGAGCTGTTTTTT.

The CDR3 DNA is TGTGCCATCAGAAAAGCTACCACAGATACGCAGTATTTT. It translates to CAIRKATTDTQYF. This rearrangement joins TRBV10-3 to TRBJ2-3; D is undetermined. Trimming left V 6 bases short and J 2 bases short, with 9 bases between. CDR1 and CDR2 (germline): ENHRY, SYGVKD. There are 13 residues in the CDR3.

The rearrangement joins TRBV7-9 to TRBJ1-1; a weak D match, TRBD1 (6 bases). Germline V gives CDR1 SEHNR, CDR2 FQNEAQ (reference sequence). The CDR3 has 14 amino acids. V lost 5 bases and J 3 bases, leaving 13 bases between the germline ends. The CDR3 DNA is TGTGCCAGCAGCCGAGGACAGTCGCACACTGAAGCTTTCTTT. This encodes CASSRGQSHTEAFF.

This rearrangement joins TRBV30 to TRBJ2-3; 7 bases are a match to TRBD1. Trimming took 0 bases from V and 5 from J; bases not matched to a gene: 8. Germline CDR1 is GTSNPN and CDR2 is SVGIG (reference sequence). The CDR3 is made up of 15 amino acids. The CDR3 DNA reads TGTGCCTGGAGTGTAGGGGGCGGAGAGGGAGATACGCAGTATTTT. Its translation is CAWSVGGGEGDTQYF.

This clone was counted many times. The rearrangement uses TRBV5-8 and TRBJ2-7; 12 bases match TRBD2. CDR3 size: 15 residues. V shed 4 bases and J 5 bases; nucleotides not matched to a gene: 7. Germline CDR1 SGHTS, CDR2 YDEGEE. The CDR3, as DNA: TGTGCCAGCAGCCCCCTAGCGGGAGGGCCGGACGAGCAGTACTTC. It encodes CASSPLAGGPDEQYF. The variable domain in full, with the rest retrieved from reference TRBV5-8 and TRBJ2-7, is EAGVTQSPTHLIKTRGQQATLRCSPISGHTSVYWYQQALGLGLQFLLWYDEGEERNRGNFPPRFSGRQFPNYSSELNVNALELEDSALYLCASSPLAGGPDEQYFGPGTRLTVT.

CDR3 residues: CASSPGTAQPQHF. CDR3 sequence (DNA): TGTGCCAGCAGCCCCGGGACAGCCCAGCCCCAGCATTTT. J is TRBJ1-5 and V is TRBV6-4; 7 bases fit TRBD1. Germline V CDR1 and CDR2: MRHNA, SNTAGT. Trimming took 6 bases from V and 7 from J; bases not matched to a gene: 6. This CDR3 comprises 13 residues.

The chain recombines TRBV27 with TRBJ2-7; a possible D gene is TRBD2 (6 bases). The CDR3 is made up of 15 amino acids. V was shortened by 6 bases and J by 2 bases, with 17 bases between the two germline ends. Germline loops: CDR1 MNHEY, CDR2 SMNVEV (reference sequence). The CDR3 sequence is CASSSRDSVAYEQYF. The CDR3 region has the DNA TGTGCCAGCAGCTCCCGGGACTCCGTCGCCTACGAGCAGTACTTC.

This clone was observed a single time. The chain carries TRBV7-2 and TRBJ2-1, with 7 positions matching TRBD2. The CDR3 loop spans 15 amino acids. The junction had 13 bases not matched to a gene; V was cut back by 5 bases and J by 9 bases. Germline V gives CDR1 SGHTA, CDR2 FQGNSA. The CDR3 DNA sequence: TGTGCCAGCAGCCCAGGATTTGGGGGGGTGACTGAGCAGTTCTTC. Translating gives CASSPGFGGVTEQFF.

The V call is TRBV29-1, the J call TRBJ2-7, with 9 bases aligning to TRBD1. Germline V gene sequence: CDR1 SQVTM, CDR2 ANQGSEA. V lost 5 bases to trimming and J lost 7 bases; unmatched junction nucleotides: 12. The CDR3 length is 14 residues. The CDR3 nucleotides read TGCAGCGTTCGGTTACAGGGGGCGCCGGGTGAGCAGTACTTC. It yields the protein CSVRLQGAPGEQYF.

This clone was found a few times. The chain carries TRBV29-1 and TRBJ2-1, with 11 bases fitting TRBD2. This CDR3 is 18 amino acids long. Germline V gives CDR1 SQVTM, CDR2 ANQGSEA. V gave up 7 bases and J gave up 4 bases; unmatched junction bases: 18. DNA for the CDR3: TGCAGCGGCCGGGGAAAACTAGCGGGAGTGATTCTATACAATGAGCAGTTCTTC. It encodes CSGRGKLAGVILYNEQFF.

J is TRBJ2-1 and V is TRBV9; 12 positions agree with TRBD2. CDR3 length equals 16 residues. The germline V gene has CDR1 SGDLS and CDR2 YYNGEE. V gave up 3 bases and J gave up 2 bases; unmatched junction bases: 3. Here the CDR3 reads CASSGTSGTTYNEQFF. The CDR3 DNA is TGTGCCAGCAGCGGGACTAGCGGGACCACCTACAATGAGCAGTTCTTC.

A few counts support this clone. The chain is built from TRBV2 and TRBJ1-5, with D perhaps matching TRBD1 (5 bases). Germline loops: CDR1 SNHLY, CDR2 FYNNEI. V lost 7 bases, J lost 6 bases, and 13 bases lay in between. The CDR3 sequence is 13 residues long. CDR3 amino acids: CASKGATGQPQHF. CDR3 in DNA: TGTGCCAGCAAAGGGGCCACCGGTCAGCCCCAGCATTTT.

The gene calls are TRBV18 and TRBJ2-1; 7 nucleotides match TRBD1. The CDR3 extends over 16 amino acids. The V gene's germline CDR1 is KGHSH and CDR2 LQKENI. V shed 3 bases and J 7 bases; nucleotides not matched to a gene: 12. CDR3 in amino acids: CASSPNRGWGFNEQFF. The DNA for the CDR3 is TGTGCCAGCTCACCCAACAGGGGTTGGGGTTTTAATGAGCAGTTCTTC.

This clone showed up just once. CDR3 protein: CASTAGTSGRGTYNEQFF. For the CDR3, the DNA is TGTGCCAGCACCGCCGGGACTAGCGGGAGGGGGACCTACAATGAGCAGTTCTTC. The chain has TRBV28 and TRBJ2-1; TRBD2 aligns across 16 bases. This CDR3 comprises 18 residues. Germline V gene data show CDR1 as MDHEN and CDR2 as SYDVKM. V trimming: 7 bases; J trimming: 2 bases; junction bases outside the gene matches: 8.

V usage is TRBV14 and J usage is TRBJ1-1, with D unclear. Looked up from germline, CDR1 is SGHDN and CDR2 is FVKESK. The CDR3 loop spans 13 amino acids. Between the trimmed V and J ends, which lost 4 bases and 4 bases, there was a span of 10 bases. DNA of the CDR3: TGTGCCAGCAGCCGAGGGTCTTTCACTGAAGCTTTCTTT. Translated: CASSRGSFTEAFF. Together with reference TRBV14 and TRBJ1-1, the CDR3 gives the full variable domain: EAGVTQFPSHSVIEKGQTVTLRCDPISGHDNLYWYRRVMGKEIKFLLHFVKESKQDESGMPNNRFLAERTGGTYSTLKVQPAELEDSGVYFCASSRGSFTEAFFGQGTRLTVV.

CDR3 DNA: TGTGCCAGCAGCTTACCCCGTAGCACAGATACGCAGTATTTT. Protein: CASSLPRSTDTQYF. V gene TRBV13 combines with J gene TRBJ2-3, with D unresolved. V was clipped by 2 bases and J by 0 bases, with 6 bases between them. The CDR3 totals 14 residues. CDR1 and CDR2 (germline): PRHDT, FYEKMQ (reference sequence).

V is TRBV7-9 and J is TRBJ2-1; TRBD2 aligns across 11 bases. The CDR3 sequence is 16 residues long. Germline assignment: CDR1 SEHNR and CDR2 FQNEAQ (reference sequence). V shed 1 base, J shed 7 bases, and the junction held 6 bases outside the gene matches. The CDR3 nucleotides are TGTGCCAGCAGCTTAGTGGCGACTAGCGGGAATAATGAGCAGTTCTTC. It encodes CASSLVATSGNNEQFF.

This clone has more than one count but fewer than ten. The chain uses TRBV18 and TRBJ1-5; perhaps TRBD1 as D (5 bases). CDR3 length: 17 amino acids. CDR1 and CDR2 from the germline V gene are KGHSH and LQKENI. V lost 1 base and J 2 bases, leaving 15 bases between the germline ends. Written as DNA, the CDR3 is TGTGCCAGCTCACCACTCCCGCGGGGGTCGGGCAATCAGCCCCAGCATTTT. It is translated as CASSPLPRGSGNQPQHF.

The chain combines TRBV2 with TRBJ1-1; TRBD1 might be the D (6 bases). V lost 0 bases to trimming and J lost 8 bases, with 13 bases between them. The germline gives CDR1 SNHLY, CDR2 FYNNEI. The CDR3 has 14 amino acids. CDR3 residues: CASSEALFGTEAFF. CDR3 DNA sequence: TGTGCCAGCAGTGAAGCGCTTTTCGGGACAGAAGCTTTCTTT.

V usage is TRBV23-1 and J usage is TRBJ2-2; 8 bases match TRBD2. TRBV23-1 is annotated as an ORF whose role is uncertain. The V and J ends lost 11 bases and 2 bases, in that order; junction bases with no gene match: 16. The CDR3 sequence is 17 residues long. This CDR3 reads CAPPESSGLPNTGELFF. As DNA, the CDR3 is TGCGCCCCCCCAGAATCTAGCGGGCTACCCAACACCGGGGAGCTGTTTTTT.

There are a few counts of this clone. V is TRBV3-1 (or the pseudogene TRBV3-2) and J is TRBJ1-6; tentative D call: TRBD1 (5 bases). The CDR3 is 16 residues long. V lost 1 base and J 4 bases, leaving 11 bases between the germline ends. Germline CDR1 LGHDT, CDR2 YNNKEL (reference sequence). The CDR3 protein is CASSQVGGGYNSPLHF. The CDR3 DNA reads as TGTGCCAGCAGCCAAGTCGGGGGGGGATATAATTCACCCCTCCACTTT.

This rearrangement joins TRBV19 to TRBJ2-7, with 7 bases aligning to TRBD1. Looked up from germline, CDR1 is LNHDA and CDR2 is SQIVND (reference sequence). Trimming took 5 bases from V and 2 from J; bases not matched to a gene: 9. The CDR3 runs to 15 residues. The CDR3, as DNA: TGTGCCAGTAGTCCCCGTCGGACAGGAACCTACGAGCAGTACTTC. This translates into CASSPRRTGTYEQYF.

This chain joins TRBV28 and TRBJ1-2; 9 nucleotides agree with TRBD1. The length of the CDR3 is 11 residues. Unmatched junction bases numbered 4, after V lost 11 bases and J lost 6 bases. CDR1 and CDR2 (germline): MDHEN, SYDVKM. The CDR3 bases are TGTGCCGCGGGGACAGGGAATGGCTACACCTTC. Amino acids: CAAGTGNGYTF.

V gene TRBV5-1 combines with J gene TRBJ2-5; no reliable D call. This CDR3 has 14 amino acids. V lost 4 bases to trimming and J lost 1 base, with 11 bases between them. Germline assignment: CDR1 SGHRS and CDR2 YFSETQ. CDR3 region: CASSQRRVQETQYF. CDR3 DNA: TGCGCCAGCAGCCAGCGCAGAGTCCAAGAGACCCAGTACTTC.